The present entry profiles one T cell receptor (beta chain) with its context. This clone has just a few counts. Its antigen is unknown. Base-call qualities are not available, and no considerably larger clone is one nucleotide away. This entry is derived from a study of blood T cell repertoires in COVID-19 (dated by TCRdb to 2020 to 2021). About the full investigation: The collaborator samples originated in the United States, Italy and Spain and spanned the acute and convalescent phases of COVID-19. The prospective study material was composed of cDNA or gDNA derived from T cells, B-cell-depleted T cells, or PBMCs. Deeply sampled blood TCRbeta repertoires from subjects exposed to, actively infected with, or recovered from COVID-19 were included in the dataset. A freely available public database, intended as a resource for researchers studying the immune response to SARS-CoV-2, is where the repertoires were released. The samples were drawn from the first 160 participants of the ongoing ImmuneRACE study and from some 1,300 subjects provided by 6 global collaborators. The sample metadata nearly always contained a de-identified subject ID, COVID-19 status, age in years and sex. Where HLA class I and class II types were available, the types were taken from metadata supplied by the sample provider, not from assay-based typing.

The germline ends are 16 bases apart after V is trimmed by 4 bases and J by 4 bases. Sequences LNHDA (CDR1) and SQIVND (CDR2) are obtained from the germline V gene (reference sequence). Reading from cysteine to phenylalanine, the CDR3 counts 15 amino acids. Solely the CDR3 DNA is kept, with 45 bases framed from the first base. Each collaborating institution followed its own protocols to collect whole blood in K2EDTA tubes. For TCRbeta analysis, collaborator samples were shipped as frozen whole blood, as isolated PBMCs, or as DNA extracted from either sample type. TCRbeta CDR3 regions were amplified from genomic DNA using the immunoSEQ Assay, a bias-controlled multiplex PCR. Under the source paper's analysis protocol: The number of nucleated cells in each sample was estimated from the amplification of reference gene primers within the assay. Sequence reads were collapsed and filtered to measure the absolute abundance of every unique TCRbeta CDR3 rearrangement. For each sample, productive Simpson clonality was calculated as the square root of Simpson's diversity index over productive rearrangements. TCRdb stores this immuneACCESS table with in-frame sequences only. Part of the clones is absent; in the studies checked, under half of the shortfall reflects unresolved V genes, and no reason is known for the rest. V and J calls and clone size are those listed in that table; D and trimming were worked out from the DNA. The sample data list about 130,000 clones, and approximately 74% of these were observed just once. The ten top clones hold approximately 5.7% of the sample.

Summary of the overall study and its limitations: The amount of clinical and demographic metadata varied by source and participant and was provided uncurated.

Sample: peripheral blood. The source of this sequence is a man aged 55 to 70 with acute or convalescent COVID-19. This chain joins TRBV19 to TRBJ1-2; a tentative D match to TRBD1 spans 6 bases. The CDR3 has the sequence CASSTARAGAYGYTF. The DNA sequence is as follows: TGTGCCAGTAGTACCGCCAGGGCGGGGGCCTATGGCTACACCTTC.